Listed below are T cell receptor beta chains from one sample, sequenced in a study of identical twins. TCRdb passed the 5' RACE reads through MiXCR, listing each CDR3 protein once. The sample lists a few hundred thousand distinct CDR3 sequences; around a tenth were seen once. This sample also appeared in a second study, on yellow fever vaccine responses in identical twins.

The sample comprised PBMCs. The receptors shown here come from a woman aged 18-35 years in good health. Both conserved end residues are trimmed from each CDR3. A clone size is listed for some rows: how often the clone was seen (once, few, many), or a class if it is expanded.

size,V,J,CDR3
NA,TRBV12-3/TRBV12-4,TRBJ2-3,ASRTTGVDTQY
many,TRBV7-9,TRBJ2-1,ASSILVEGDEQF
many,TRBV5-1,TRBJ1-1,ASSSGQPFMNTEAF
few,TRBV5-1,TRBJ2-3,ASSLEALSTDTQY
many,TRBV10-3,TRBJ2-1,AISSGENNEQF
NA,TRBV20-1,TRBJ2-3,SADPAFSVGTQY
NA,TRBV20-1,TRBJ1-2,SARVEGQNYGYT
few,TRBV7-9,TRBJ2-2,ASSLTSGKTGELF
NA,TRBV29-1,TRBJ2-1,SVGPPYNEQF
NA,TRBV6-5,TRBJ2-5,ASSYTHGQETQY
few,TRBV24-1,TRBJ1-5,ATSGTGRQPQH
few,TRBV2,TRBJ2-1,ASTERLVGSEQF
few,TRBV5-1,TRBJ2-1,ASSPGAANEQF
many,TRBV5-1,TRBJ2-1,ASSLVGEGEQF
many,TRBV2,TRBJ2-1,ASSQASGGSDNEQF
many,TRBV5-1,TRBJ2-3,ASSPPLGTSTDTQY
many,TRBV7-2,TRBJ2-3,ASSLEAGFTDTQY
few,TRBV7-2,TRBJ1-5,ASSTGTGGKPQH
NA,TRBV20-1,TRBJ2-3,SARPRGPEDTQY
NA,TRBV5-5,TRBJ2-2,ASSLYLGAGTGELF
many,TRBV29-1,TRBJ2-7,SVSKMVQGFYEQY
NA,TRBV7-2,TRBJ2-3,ASSEHIAGDTQY
many,TRBV5-1,TRBJ2-3,ASSLSVDTQY
many,TRBV6-1,TRBJ2-5,ASMAQKVIQETQY
few,TRBV28,TRBJ1-5,ASSSPGGVWNQPQH
NA,TRBV7-9,TRBJ2-3,ASSLVTYTDTQY
NA,TRBV20-1,TRBJ2-2,SARGAGSTGELF
NA,TRBV19,TRBJ2-2,ASSITGTNTGELF
many,TRBV25-1,TRBJ2-7,ASSEKRTSFSYEQY
many,TRBV5-1,TRBJ2-1,ASSTGTSGNNEQF
few,TRBV7-2,TRBJ2-1,ASSSNPGTGGRDEQF
NA,TRBV6-5,TRBJ2-1,ASSYPGAEQF
many,TRBV5-1,TRBJ2-1,ASSLVGLANNEQF